A selection of T cell receptor beta chains follows, all from one sample in a study of blood T cell repertoires in COVID-19. Generated by immunoSEQ multiplex PCR, the TCRdb table keeps only in-frame clones and is missing some. The repertoire includes 450,000 or so clones, roughly nine tenths of them detected once, and about 0.91% sits in the top ten. What was sequenced was peripheral blood. Source of these receptors: a man aged 18 to 29 with COVID-19, enrolled during active disease. Both conserved end residues are part of each CDR3. D genes are given only for firm matches. Part of the rows lack a size; the others show once, few, many or a class for expanded clones.

J,V,D,size,DNA,CDR3
TRBJ2-7,TRBV3-1/TRBV3-2,TRBD1,NA,TGTGCCAGCAGCCCCTGGACAGGGCGGAACGAGCAGTACTTC,CASSPWTGRNEQYF
TRBJ1-4,TRBV4-1,TRBD1,NA,TGCGCCAGCAGCCAAGACGGGAGCAGGGGGCATGAAAAACTGTTTTTT,CASSQDGSRGHEKLFF
TRBJ2-3,TRBV5-1,NA,NA,TGCGCCAGCAGCTACCCCGGGGAGGCAGCTTACACAGATACGCAGTATTTT,CASSYPGEAAYTDTQYF
TRBJ1-5,TRBV6-6,TRBD1,NA,TGTGCCAGCAGTTACTCGGCGGGACAGGACAATCAGCCCCAGCATTTT,CASSYSAGQDNQPQHF
TRBJ2-1,TRBV11-2,TRBD2,NA,TGTGCCAGCAGCTTACTGGGCGGGAGGCCTTACAATGAGCAGTTCTTC,CASSLLGGRPYNEQFF
TRBJ2-3,TRBV3-1/TRBV3-2,NA,NA,TGTGCCAGCAGCCAAGTCTACGACAGTACCCGCACAGATACGCAGTATTTT,CASSQVYDSTRTDTQYF
TRBJ2-5,TRBV15,NA,NA,TGTGCCACCAGCAGAGACCGGGGGTTACAAGAGACCCAGTACTTC,CATSRDRGLQETQYF
TRBJ2-1,TRBV7-9,TRBD1,NA,TGTGCCAGCAGCTTCGGGACAGTGAATGAGCAGTTCTTC,CASSFGTVNEQFF
TRBJ1-2,TRBV4-1,TRBD1,NA,TGCGCCAGCAGCCAAGGGGACAGGGGTTATCGTGGCTATGGCTACACCTTC,CASSQGDRGYRGYGYTF
TRBJ2-1,TRBV29-1,NA,NA,TGCAGCGCCCAAAACGGAGGTCGCAATGAGCAGTTCTTC,CSAQNGGRNEQFF
TRBJ2-6,TRBV4-1,NA,NA,TGCGCCAGCAGCCAATATTCCGTTGGGGCCGGGGCCAACGTCCTGACTTTC,CASSQYSVGAGANVLTF
TRBJ1-5,TRBV6-1,NA,NA,TGTGCCAGCAGTGAGTTCACGAGGGGGTCCAGGCATTTT,CASSEFTRGSRHF
TRBJ2-7,TRBV5-1,TRBD2,NA,TGCGCCAGCAGCTTGGACGGACTAGCCTCGGTCTCCTACGAGCAGTACTTC,CASSLDGLASVSYEQYF
TRBJ2-1,TRBV11-3,NA,NA,TGTGCCAGCAGCATTCGACTAAACAATGAGCAGTTCTTC,CASSIRLNNEQFF
TRBJ2-5,TRBV10-2,NA,NA,TGCGCCAGCGGCTTATGGGAGACCCAGTACTTC,CASGLWETQYF
TRBJ1-5,TRBV24-1,TRBD1,NA,TGTGCCACCAGTGAAACCCCGGGACAGGGAAGCAATCAGCCCCAGCATTTT,CATSETPGQGSNQPQHF
TRBJ2-7,TRBV3-1/TRBV3-2,NA,NA,TGTGCCAGCAGCGGAGACAGTTACGAGCAGTACTTC,CASSGDSYEQYF
TRBJ2-3,TRBV24-1,TRBD1,NA,TGTGCCACCAGTGATACCGACAGGGGGCTCGCAGATACGCAGTATTTT,CATSDTDRGLADTQYF
TRBJ2-3,TRBV7-6,TRBD2,NA,TGTGCCAGCAGCTCAACAGTAGCGGGGGGGTTGACAGATACGCAGTATTTT,CASSSTVAGGLTDTQYF
TRBJ2-3,TRBV30,NA,NA,TGTGCCTGGAGTCAGGGGGGAACGCAGTATTTT,CAWSQGGTQYF
TRBJ1-5,TRBV12-3/TRBV12-4,NA,once,TGTGCCAGCAATCTAGGCGGTCAGCCCCAGCATTTT,CASNLGGQPQHF
TRBJ2-5,TRBV2,TRBD2,NA,TGTGCCAGCAGGAGGCGGACTAGCGTTCAAGAGACCCAGTACTTC,CASRRRTSVQETQYF
TRBJ2-3,TRBV11-2,TRBD2,NA,TGTGCCAGCAGCCGAGAACTAGCGTCCGGACGGGATACGCAGTATTTT,CASSRELASGRDTQYF
TRBJ2-7,TRBV5-1,TRBD2,NA,TGCGCCAGCAGCTTGGCTAGCGGGACCCCCTACGAGCAGTACTTC,CASSLASGTPYEQYF
TRBJ2-3,TRBV4-2,TRBD2,NA,TGTGCCAGCAGCCCGGGAGCGGGGGGGCAGTCAGATACGCAGTATTTT,CASSPGAGGQSDTQYF
TRBJ2-1,TRBV4-1,TRBD2,NA,TGCGCCAGCAGCCAAGCGGGACTAGCGGGAGGTGAGCAGTTCTTC,CASSQAGLAGGEQFF
TRBJ1-1,TRBV14,NA,NA,TGTGCCAGCAGCTTAAACTCATTCACTGAAGCTTTCTTT,CASSLNSFTEAFF